These 23 T cell receptor beta chains came from one sample sequenced in a study of shared clonotypes between healthy human individuals. Measured with immunoSEQ multiplex PCR; TCRdb has only the in-frame clones, and not every one. The table records a few million clones, 90% to 95% of them present only once. Sequencing used naive CD4+ T cells sorted from blood. The subset was: CD45RA+ positively selected. These receptors were obtained from a man aged 18 to 30 in good health.

The rearrangement uses TRBV18 and TRBJ2-7, with unresolved D. Germline CDR1 is KGHSH and CDR2 is LQKENI. This CDR3 has 14 amino acids. V dropped 2 bases and J dropped 0 bases, with 8 bases sitting between them. The CDR3 protein is CASSPRADSYEQYF. CDR3 nucleotides: TGTGCCAGCTCACCAAGGGCAGACTCCTACGAGCAGTACTTC.

The chain is built from TRBV5-1 and TRBJ2-3; D is perhaps TRBD2 (6 bases). This CDR3 spans 17 amino acids. Germline V lookup: CDR1 SGHRS, CDR2 YFSETQ. V was clipped by 0 bases and J by 4 bases, with 18 bases between them. CDR3: CASSLARPGLPPDTQYF. The CDR3 nucleotides are TGCGCCAGCAGCTTGGCCCGACCGGGACTCCCACCAGATACGCAGTATTTT.

The chain uses TRBV5-1 and TRBJ1-4; 9 positions match TRBD1. The CDR3 spans 16 residues. Germline V gene data show CDR1 as SGHRS and CDR2 as YFSETQ. V shed 2 bases and J 2 bases; nucleotides not matched to a gene: 4. The CDR3 bases are TGCGCCAGCAGCTTAACAGGGGGCTCGACTAATGAAAAACTGTTTTTT. It specifies CASSLTGGSTNEKLFF.

As to this clone: Other DNA sequences in the sample encode the same CDR3. V usage is TRBV29-1 and J usage is TRBJ2-5; unclear D gene. This CDR3 comprises 10 residues. Germline V lookup: CDR1 SQVTM, CDR2 ANQGSEA. The V end was cut by 6 bases, the J end by 2 bases, with 4 bases between. The CDR3, as DNA: TGCAGCGTGGGGCAAGAGACCCAGTACTTC. This sequence encodes CSVGQETQYF.

The count of this clone is one. V is TRBV30 and J is TRBJ2-5, with D perhaps TRBD1 or TRBD2 (5 bases each). This CDR3 has 14 residues. The V end was cut by 2 bases, the J end by 2 bases, with 12 bases between. Germline values: CDR1 GTSNPN, CDR2 SVGIG (reference sequence). CDR3 DNA: TGTGCCTGGAGTATGGGACGAGGACAAGAGACCCAGTACTTC. Its translation: CAWSMGRGQETQYF. Full variable domain (outside the CDR3, taken from reference TRBV30 and TRBJ2-5): SQTIHQWPATLVQPVGSPLSLECTVEGTSNPNLYWYRQAAGRGLQLLFYSVGIGQISSEVPQNLSASRPQDRQFILSSKKLLLSDSGFYLCAWSMGRGQETQYFGPGTRLLVL.

Notes on this clone: The sample contains more than one DNA sequence encoding this CDR3. The chain recombines TRBV6-1 with TRBJ2-3; no definite D call. There are 12 residues in the CDR3. V was trimmed by 8 bases and J by 1 base, leaving 7 bases between them. Germline values: CDR1 MNHNS, CDR2 SASEGT. Written as DNA, the CDR3 is TGTGCCAGCTCTGGGGGCACAGATACGCAGTATTTT. It encodes CASSGGTDTQYF.

This clone has a single count. Within the sample, other DNA sequences also encode this same CDR3. The chain has TRBV5-6 and TRBJ1-6; TRBD1 agrees at 7 bases. The V and J ends lost 2 bases and 9 bases, in that order; junction bases with no gene match: 5. The CDR3 consists of 14 residues. The V gene's germline CDR1 is SGHDT and CDR2 YYEEEE. This CDR3 is CASSFRQGGSPLHF. As DNA, the CDR3 is TGTGCCAGCAGCTTTAGACAGGGTGGTTCACCCCTCCACTTT.

V gene TRBV10-3 combines with J gene TRBJ2-1; 12 bases map to TRBD2. The CDR3 has 13 amino acids. In germline, CDR1 is ENHRY, CDR2 SYGVKD. V shed 11 bases, J shed 7 bases, and the junction held 6 bases outside the gene matches. The CDR3 spells CASRTSGTNEQFF. The CDR3 DNA sequence: TGTGCCTCCCGGACTAGCGGGACTAATGAGCAGTTCTTC.

Points on this clone: This specimen includes other DNA sequences encoding the same CDR3. The chain uses TRBV7-9 and TRBJ2-7, with D possibly TRBD1 on 6 matching bases. There are 13 residues in the CDR3. Germline V gene lookup returns CDR1 SEHNR and CDR2 FQNEAQ (reference sequence). The ends were cut back, 2 bases at V and 2 bases at J, with 7 bases in the middle. The CDR3 spells CASSLTGTYEQYF. CDR3 nucleotides: TGTGCCAGCAGCTTAACAGGGACCTACGAGCAGTACTTC.

The chain links TRBV7-2 to TRBJ2-1, with D possibly being TRBD1 (6 bases). The V gene lost 6 bases and the J gene lost 2 bases, with 17 bases spanning the gap. The CDR3 length is 16 residues. Germline lookup yields CDR1 SGHTA and CDR2 FQGNSA. CDR3 loop: CASSPQGRGTYNEQFF. In DNA, the CDR3 is TGTGCCAGCAGTCCCCAGGGCAGGGGAACCTACAATGAGCAGTTCTTC.

The chain couples TRBV4-1 to TRBJ2-1; TRBD2 matches at 9 bases. The CDR3 length is 16 residues. The ends lost 3 bases at V and 0 bases at J; junction bases unmatched: 3. CDR1 MGHRA and CDR2 YSYEKL come from the germline V gene. The CDR3 DNA follows: TGCGCCAGCAGCCAGGTAGCGGGAGTCTCCTACAATGAGCAGTTCTTC. Amino acids: CASSQVAGVSYNEQFF.

The chain's CDR3 is CASSPGSMGAEAFF. In DNA, the CDR3 is TGTGCCAGCAGTCCCGGGAGTATGGGGGCCGAAGCTTTCTTT. J is TRBJ1-1 and V is TRBV2; tentative D call: TRBD1 (6 bases). There are 14 residues in the CDR3. Trimming pared 5 bases from V and 8 bases from J, leaving 18 bases between. Germline V CDR1 and CDR2: SNHLY, FYNNEI.

The J gene is TRBJ2-3, the V gene TRBV18, with 7 bases identical to TRBD2. Trimming cost V 6 bases and J 5 bases; bases outside gene matches: 8. The CDR3 totals 14 residues. From germline, CDR1 is KGHSH and CDR2 LQKENI. The DNA of the CDR3 is TGTGCCAGCTCGTTTACTAGCGTAGGAGATACGCAGTATTTT. Amino acids: CASSFTSVGDTQYF. Supplemented by reference TRBV18 and TRBJ2-3, the full variable domain reads NAGVMQNPRHLVRRRGQEARLRCSPMKGHSHVYWYRQLPEEGLKFMVYLQKENIIDESGMPKERFSAEFPKEGPSILRIQQVVRGDSAAYFCASSFTSVGDTQYFGPGTRLTVL.

This chain joins TRBV5-4 and TRBJ1-2; D remains unclear. Looked up from germline, CDR1 is SGHNT and CDR2 is YYREEE (reference sequence). V lost 6 bases, J lost 8 bases, and 11 bases lay in between. This CDR3 has 11 residues. The CDR3 bases are TGTGCCAGCACCGGGGAGTGGGGCTACACCTTC. Encoded protein: CASTGEWGYTF.

The chain couples TRBV4-1 to TRBJ2-7, with TRBD2 matching 9 bases. Germline V CDR1 and CDR2: MGHRA, YSYEKL. This CDR3 is built from 17 residues. V lost 0 bases and J lost 4; bases outside the gene matches: 10. The CDR3 sequence is CASSQEGSGRSEYEQYF. The CDR3 DNA reads as TGCGCCAGCAGCCAAGAAGGTAGCGGGAGATCTGAGTACGAGCAGTACTTC.

Turning to this clone: This sample includes further DNA sequences coding for the same CDR3. The chain is built from TRBV28 and TRBJ1-4; D uncertain. V lost 6 bases and J 4 bases, leaving 3 bases between the germline ends. The V gene's germline CDR1 is MDHEN and CDR2 SYDVKM. This CDR3 contains 11 residues. Written as DNA, the CDR3 is TGTGCCAGCAGAATTAATGAAAAACTGTTTTTT. This sequence encodes CASRINEKLFF.

V usage is TRBV28 and J usage is TRBJ2-5; a possible D gene is TRBD1 (6 bases). With 3 bases removed from V and 5 bases from J, the gap between germline ends came to 16 bases. CDR1 and CDR2 from the germline V gene are MDHEN and SYDVKM. The CDR3 loop spans 15 amino acids. DNA of the CDR3: TGTGCCAGCAGTTTTAGTACGGGACAATCGGAGACCCAGTACTTC. Translated, it gives CASSFSTGQSETQYF.

The chain couples TRBV4-3 to TRBJ2-7; no definite D call. The germline CDR1 and CDR2 sequences are LGHNA and YSLEER. V dropped 0 bases and J dropped 2 bases, with 11 bases sitting between them. There are 15 residues in the CDR3. The CDR3 region is CASSQDDQNTYEQYF. As DNA, the CDR3 is TGCGCCAGCAGCCAAGACGACCAGAATACCTACGAGCAGTACTTC.

The chain couples TRBV29-1 to TRBJ2-1; weak D call: TRBD1 (6 bases). The ends were cut back, 5 bases at V and 0 bases at J, with 17 bases in the middle. Germline CDR1 SQVTM, CDR2 ANQGSEA. CDR3 size: 16 residues. CDR3 protein: CSVPQGLVRSYNEQFF. CDR3 nucleotides: TGCAGCGTTCCTCAGGGGCTAGTACGCTCCTACAATGAGCAGTTCTTC.

Only one count was recorded for this clone. The CDR3 nucleotides read TGTGCCAGCTCCTATTCAACAGATACGCAGTATTTT. It yields the protein CASSYSTDTQYF. The chain recombines TRBV18 with TRBJ2-3; no clear D. The V gene lost 6 bases and the J gene lost 3 bases, with 7 bases spanning the gap. This CDR3 contains 12 residues. Germline-derived CDR1 and CDR2 are KGHSH and LQKENI.

This chain links TRBV6-1 with TRBJ2-7; 7 bases are shared with TRBD2. Germline V gene sequence: CDR1 MNHNS, CDR2 SASEGT. J gave up 4 bases and V 4 bases, and 7 bases lay outside the gene matches. The CDR3 has 14 amino acids. This CDR3 is CASSAGPAGYEQYF. The CDR3, as DNA: TGTGCCAGCAGTGCGGGGCCAGCGGGGTACGAGCAGTACTTC.

This rearrangement joins TRBV2 to TRBJ2-2, with 8 bases that match TRBD1. This CDR3 is built from 14 residues. Germline lookup yields CDR1 SNHLY and CDR2 FYNNEI. Trimming cost V 5 bases and J 4 bases; bases outside gene matches: 3. Written as DNA, the CDR3 is TGTGCCAGCAGTAGACAGGGGCCCACCGGGGAGCTGTTTTTT. It encodes CASSRQGPTGELFF. Variable domain in full (rest from reference TRBV2 and TRBJ2-2): EPEVTQTPSHQVTQMGQEVILRCVPISNHLYFYWYRQILGQKVEFLVSFYNNEISEKSEIFDDQFSVERPDGSNFTLKIRSTKLEDSAMYFCASSRQGPTGELFFGEGSRLTVL.

The chain carries TRBV7-2 and TRBJ1-1; D is undetermined. Germline V lookup: CDR1 SGHTA, CDR2 FQGNSA. The V gene lost 9 bases and the J gene lost 1 base, with 3 bases spanning the gap. This CDR3 has 10 amino acids. The CDR3 sequence is CASKNTEAFF. CDR3 in DNA: TGTGCCAGTAAGAACACTGAAGCTTTCTTT.